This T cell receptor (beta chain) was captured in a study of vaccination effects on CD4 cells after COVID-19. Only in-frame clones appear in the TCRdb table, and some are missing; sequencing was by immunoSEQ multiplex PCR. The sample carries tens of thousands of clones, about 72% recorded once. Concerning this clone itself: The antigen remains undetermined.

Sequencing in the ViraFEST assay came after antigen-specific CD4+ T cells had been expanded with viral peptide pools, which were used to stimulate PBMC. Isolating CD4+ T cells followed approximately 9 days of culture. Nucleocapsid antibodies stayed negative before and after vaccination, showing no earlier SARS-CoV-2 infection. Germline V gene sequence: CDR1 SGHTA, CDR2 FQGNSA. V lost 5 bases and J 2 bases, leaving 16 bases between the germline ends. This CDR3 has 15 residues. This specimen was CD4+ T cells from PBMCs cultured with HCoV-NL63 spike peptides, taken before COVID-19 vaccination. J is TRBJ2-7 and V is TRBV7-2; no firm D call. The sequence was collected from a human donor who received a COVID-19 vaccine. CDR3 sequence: CASSVTSYSTYEQYV. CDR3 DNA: TGTGCCAGCAGCGTAACATCGTACAGCACCTACGAGCAGTACGTC.